This entry is about one T cell receptor beta chain. Its specificity is not known. This specimen belongs to a study of cytomegalovirus exposure and HLA in healthy donors. The study's findings and limits: Previously analyzed data showed that most TCR beta V segments were productive at a frequency of about 90% or about 30%.

Vbeta (60) and Jbeta (13) primers were used in the PCR. Here immunoSEQ multiplex PCR was the method, and the copy in TCRdb shows in-frame clones only, minus some. The top ten clones hold around 1% of a sample with approximately 140,000 clones, around three quarters of them seen once. There are 12 residues in the CDR3. The V gene lost 2 bases and the J gene lost 4 bases, with 6 bases spanning the gap. CDR1 and CDR2 from the germline V gene are GTSNPN and SVGIG (reference sequence). The chain carries TRBV30 and TRBJ1-3; D is unclear. Sequencing was performed on PBMCs. The TCR sequence derives from a man aged 18 to 29 in good health and CMV-seronegative. The CDR3 loop reads CAWSLLGNTIYF. In DNA, the CDR3 is TGTGCCTGGAGTCTACTGGGAAACACCATATATTTT.